The entry that follows covers one T cell receptor (beta chain) sequence. The entry originates in a study of blood T cell repertoires in COVID-19. The protocol was immunoSEQ multiplex PCR, while the TCRdb copy is restricted to in-frame clones and leaves out a portion. Of more than 95,000 clones listed, about four fifths are singletons. The germline V gene has CDR1 SGHRS and CDR2 YFSETQ. The CDR3 length is 15 residues. With V trimmed by 5 bases and J by 2 bases, 5 bases remained unmatched. The sequenced sample consisted of peripheral blood. The receptor was isolated from a young man with COVID-19, enrolled during active disease. This chain joins TRBV5-1 and TRBJ2-3, with 10 positions matching TRBD2. CDR3: CASRWTSGHTDTQYF. CDR3 in DNA: TGCGCCAGCAGGTGGACTAGCGGACACACAGATACGCAGTATTTT. The full variable domain, rest sourced from reference TRBV5-1 and TRBJ2-3, is KAGVTQTPRYLIKTRGQQVTLSCSPISGHRSVSWYQQTPGQGLQFLFEYFSETQRNKGNFPGRFSGRQFSNSRSEMNVSTLELGDSALYLCASRWTSGHTDTQYFGPGTRLTVL.